These 32 T cell receptor beta chains share one sample of origin, sequenced in a study of cytomegalovirus exposure and HLA in healthy donors. The PCR contained 60 Vbeta and 13 Jbeta primers. Some clones are missing from TCRdb's copy, which holds only in-frame ones; the method was immunoSEQ multiplex PCR. Of 40,000 or so clones in the sample, over 65% are singletons; the top ten hold around 18%. What was sequenced was PBMCs. These receptors originate from a man in his fifties in good health and CMV-seropositive.

This clone is a singleton in its sample. The chain links TRBV6-1 to TRBJ2-5; D ambiguous. The CDR3 consists of 14 residues. V was shortened by 2 bases and J by 1 base, with 8 bases between the two germline ends. CDR1 MNHNS and CDR2 SASEGT come from the germline V gene. The CDR3 bases are TGTGCCAGCAGTGAATCTGTCAGCCAAGAGACCCAGTACTTC. Protein sequence: CASSESVSQETQYF.

V and J are TRBV7-2 and TRBJ1-1; D is perhaps TRBD1 (5 bases). Between the trimmed V and J ends, which lost 5 bases and 10 bases, there was a span of 20 bases. Germline-derived CDR1 and CDR2 are SGHTA and FQGNSA. CDR3 length: 14 amino acids. The CDR3 reads CASSRGGGLEGAFF. The DNA of the CDR3 is TGTGCCAGCAGCCGCGGTGGGGGGTTAGAGGGAGCTTTCTTT.

V gene TRBV15 combines with J gene TRBJ1-2, with TRBD1 matching over 8 bases. Germline values: CDR1 LNHNV, CDR2 YYDKDF (reference sequence). Trimming cost V 11 bases and J 7 bases; bases outside gene matches: 9. CDR3 length: 12 amino acids. The CDR3 sequence is CASSTGDGGYTF. Here the CDR3 DNA reads TGTGCCTCTTCGACAGGGGACGGTGGCTACACCTTC.

The chain uses TRBV6-1 and TRBJ2-7, with TRBD2 as a possible D gene (7 bases). CDR3 size: 14 residues. V was clipped by 5 bases and J by 2 bases, with 13 bases between them. Germline V CDR1 and CDR2: MNHNS, SASEGT. Here the CDR3 DNA reads TGTGCCAGCAGTTTCGGGGGGCCCGCCTACGAGCAGTACTTC. Its translation: CASSFGGPAYEQYF.

The rearrangement uses TRBV5-4 and TRBJ2-5; 10 bases align to TRBD1. Looked up from germline, CDR1 is SGHNT and CDR2 is YYREEE (reference sequence). The CDR3 totals 14 residues. Trimming removed 4 bases from V and 5 bases from J; junction bases left unmatched: 5. The CDR3 region has the DNA TGTGCCAGCAGCCGACAGGGGGCGGCGGAGACCCAGTACTTC. It translates to CASSRQGAAETQYF.

The chain's CDR3 is CASSLGQTNSPLHF. CDR3 sequence (DNA): TGTGCCAGCAGCTTAGGACAGACTAATTCACCCCTCCACTTT. This sequence joins TRBV7-6 and TRBJ1-6; D might be TRBD1 (5 bases). The ends were cut back, 1 base at V and 6 bases at J, with 7 bases in the middle. The CDR3 contains 14 residues. CDR1 and CDR2 from the germline V gene are SGHVS and FNYEAQ. Filled out from reference TRBV7-6 and TRBJ1-6, the complete variable domain reads GAGVSQSPRYKVTKRGQDVALRCDPISGHVSLYWYRQALGQGPEFLTYFNYEAQQDKSGLPNDRFSAERPEGSISTLTIQRTEQRDSAMYRCASSLGQTNSPLHFGNGTRLTVT.

A note on this clone: At one boundary the junction diverges from the germline segment, which might be a read error. This sample includes further DNA sequences coding for the same CDR3. The DNA for the CDR3 is TGTGCTAGCAGTGTCTTGGACAGCTCCTACGAGCAGTACTTC. Protein sequence: CASSVLDSSYEQYF. The chain recombines TRBV28 with TRBJ2-7; tentatively, D is TRBD1 (6 bases). The germline CDR1 and CDR2 sequences are MDHEN and SYDVKM. CDR3 length: 14 residues.

J is TRBJ1-1 and V is TRBV7-3, with D possibly matching TRBD1 (5 bases). Per germline, CDR1 SGHTA and CDR2 FQGTGA. The V end was cut by 2 bases, the J end by 8 bases, with 12 bases between. This CDR3 spans 13 amino acids. For the CDR3, the DNA is TGTGCCAGCAGCTTAGAAAGGGGCGAGGAAGCTTTCTTT. This gives the protein CASSLERGEEAFF.

This chain uses TRBV7-2 with TRBJ1-4, with D maybe TRBD1 (5 bases). Germline values: CDR1 SGHTA, CDR2 FQGNSA. The CDR3 contains 13 residues. V was shortened by 0 bases and J by 12 bases, with 11 bases between the two germline ends. The CDR3 sequence: CASSLAKGEELFF. In nucleotides, the CDR3 is TGTGCCAGCAGCTTAGCGAAAGGGGAGGAACTGTTTTTT.

To note about this clone: Without the conserved terminal phenylalanine or tryptophan, this CDR3 likely stems from a read error. The J gene is TRBJ1-1, the V gene TRBV5-4, with D perhaps TRBD1 (5 bases). The CDR3 contains 13 residues. Germline CDR1 is SGHNT and CDR2 is YYREEE (reference sequence). Deletions cut 4 bases from V and 5 bases from J, with 12 bases between. The CDR3 DNA sequence: TGTGCCAGCAGCACCAGGGTAGGAACTGAAGCTTTCCTT. This translates into CASSTRVGTEAFL.

The chain has TRBV7-2 and TRBJ1-1; possibly TRBD1 for D (5 bases). V was pared by 3 bases and J by 6 bases, with 11 bases between. CDR1 is SGHTA and CDR2 is FQGNSA in the germline V gene. The CDR3 consists of 13 residues. The CDR3 DNA follows: TGTGCCAGCAGCTTTGATCTCAGGGCTGAAGCTTTCTTT. Translation: CASSFDLRAEAFF.

The chain links TRBV11-2 to TRBJ2-3, with 7 bases fitting TRBD1. Trimming cost V 1 base and J 0 bases; bases outside gene matches: 1. Germline-derived CDR1 and CDR2 are SGHAT and FQNNGV. The CDR3 has 15 residues. The CDR3 sequence: CASSLGGQSTDTQYF. The CDR3 coding sequence is TGTGCCAGCAGCTTAGGGGGACAGAGCACAGATACGCAGTATTTT.

The chain employs TRBV29-1 and TRBJ2-1; 9 positions agree with TRBD2. From germline, CDR1 is SQVTM and CDR2 ANQGSEA. The J segment lost 2 bases and the V segment lost 7 bases, leaving 6 bases of the junction unmatched. The CDR3 has 14 residues. The CDR3 bases are TGCAGCGGCGAGCGGGGGGCAGCCTACAATGAGCAGTTCTTC. Translation gives CSGERGAAYNEQFF.

In its sample, this clone was seen once. The chain combines TRBV4-3 with TRBJ1-6; a possible D gene is TRBD1 (5 bases). The V end lost 0 bases, the J end lost 0 bases, and 9 bases lay between the germline ends. The CDR3 consists of 17 residues. Germline V lookup: CDR1 LGHNA, CDR2 YSLEER. The CDR3 is CASSQERQSSYNSPLHF. The CDR3 DNA is TGCGCCAGCAGCCAAGAGCGACAGAGCTCCTATAATTCACCCCTCCACTTT.

This chain connects TRBV4-3 to TRBJ2-7; D ambiguous. V dropped 0 bases and J dropped 3 bases, with 9 bases sitting between them. CDR1 and CDR2 (germline): LGHNA, YSLEER. This CDR3 has 14 residues. CDR3 in amino acids: CASSQESSSYEQYF. The DNA for the CDR3 is TGCGCCAGCAGCCAAGAATCGTCTAGCTACGAGCAGTACTTC.

There are a few counts of this clone. The chain couples TRBV7-9 to TRBJ1-3, with D unclear. CDR1 and CDR2 from the germline V gene are SEHNR and FQNEAQ (reference sequence). The CDR3 runs to 13 residues. V was pared by 1 base and J by 2 bases, with 3 bases between. CDR3: CASSLVTGNTIYF. CDR3 in DNA: TGTGCCAGCAGCTTAGTTACTGGAAACACCATATATTTT.

CDR3 region: CASSPGQALYEQYF. Written as DNA, the CDR3 is TGCGCCAGCAGCCCGGGACAGGCCCTCTACGAGCAGTACTTC. The chain has TRBV5-1 and TRBJ2-7; TRBD1 matches at 8 bases. The CDR3 consists of 14 residues. V lost 4 bases, J lost 3 bases, and 6 bases stayed unmatched. Germline-derived CDR1 and CDR2 are SGHRS and YFSETQ.

Regarding this clone: Relative to the germline gene, one junction end is altered; a read error may explain this. The V gene is TRBV7-9, the J gene TRBJ1-5; 7 bases map to TRBD1. CDR1 is SEHNR and CDR2 is FQNEAQ in the germline V gene (reference sequence). The CDR3 sequence is 15 residues long. CDR3 coding DNA: TGTGCCAGCAGCCTAGCAGGGGGATACAATCAGCCCCAGCATTTT. The encoded protein is CASSLAGGYNQPQHF.

The rearrangement joins TRBV5-1 to TRBJ2-4; D remains ambiguous. This CDR3 has 14 residues. The germline gives CDR1 SGHRS, CDR2 YFSETQ. Trimming stripped 0 bases from V and 0 bases from J, with 4 bases between. In nucleotides, the CDR3 is TGCGCCAGCAGCTTGGATCAAGCCAAAAACATTCAGTACTTC. The encoded protein is CASSLDQAKNIQYF.

This clone was counted only a few times. The chain is built from TRBV7-2 and TRBJ2-3; D might be TRBD2 (5 bases). The CDR3 has 14 amino acids. V was clipped by 4 bases and J by 2 bases, with 10 bases between them. Germline V CDR1 and CDR2: SGHTA, FQGNSA. CDR3 DNA: TGTGCCAGCAGCTCAGAGGGCTACACAGATACGCAGTATTTT. Protein sequence: CASSSEGYTDTQYF. Full variable domain (outside the CDR3, taken from reference TRBV7-2 and TRBJ2-3): GAGVSQSPSNKVTEKGKDVELRCDPISGHTALYWYRQSLGQGLEFLIYFQGNSAPDKSGLPSDRFSAERTGGSVSTLTIQRTQQEDSAVYLCASSSEGYTDTQYFGPGTRLTVL.

The chain uses TRBV5-1 and TRBJ2-7, with TRBD1 identical over 11 bases. The J segment lost 6 bases and the V segment lost 0 bases, leaving 5 bases of the junction unmatched. The germline gives CDR1 SGHRS, CDR2 YFSETQ. The CDR3 has 15 residues. The chain's CDR3 is CASSLAVGQGAEQYF. The CDR3 region has the DNA TGCGCCAGCAGCTTGGCCGTTGGACAGGGGGCCGAGCAGTACTTC.

The CDR3 nucleotides read TGCGCCAGCAGCCGGTGGGGGGATGGCTACACCTTC. Encoded protein: CASSRWGDGYTF. This rearrangement joins TRBV5-1 to TRBJ1-2; D may be TRBD1 (5 bases). V lost 4 bases to trimming and J lost 6 bases, with 10 bases between them. The CDR3 loop spans 12 amino acids. Germline CDR1 SGHRS, CDR2 YFSETQ.

The chain uses TRBV2 and TRBJ1-2; D is perhaps TRBD1 (6 bases). The CDR3 runs 14 residues. Germline V gives CDR1 SNHLY, CDR2 FYNNEI. V lost 6 bases and J 5 bases, leaving 16 bases between the germline ends. DNA of the CDR3: TGTGCCAGCAGCTTCGACACCAGGGGTTATGGCTACACCTTC. Translating gives CASSFDTRGYGYTF.

The V gene is TRBV6-1, the J gene TRBJ2-7, with D possibly matching TRBD1 (6 bases). V lost 7 bases to trimming and J lost 3 bases, with 13 bases between them. The CDR3 is 13 amino acids. Germline V CDR1 and CDR2: MNHNS, SASEGT. CDR3 sequence: CASKATGIYEQYF. In nucleotides, the CDR3 is TGTGCCAGCAAAGCGACAGGAATCTACGAGCAGTACTTC.

The rearrangement links TRBV9 to TRBJ2-1, with 8 bases that match TRBD2. V shed 2 bases, J shed 0 bases, and the junction held 4 bases outside the gene matches. CDR1 is SGDLS, CDR2 YYNGEE, per germline. The CDR3 is made up of 16 amino acids. In nucleotides, the CDR3 is TGTGCCAGCAGCGTCGGGGGGGAGAGCTCCTACAATGAGCAGTTCTTC. This encodes CASSVGGESSYNEQFF.

The chain is built from TRBV5-1 and TRBJ1-1; D gene unclear. Germline loops: CDR1 SGHRS, CDR2 YFSETQ. V was pared by 4 bases and J by 1 base, with 11 bases between. The CDR3 is 14 residues long. This CDR3 is CASSTGISNTEAFF. The CDR3 DNA follows: TGCGCCAGCAGCACCGGGATTTCGAACACTGAAGCTTTCTTT.

This clone came up once. This sequence joins TRBV11-3 and TRBJ2-2, with no clear D. The CDR3 has 14 amino acids. In germline, CDR1 is SGHNT, CDR2 YENEEA. Trimming left V 0 bases short and J 7 bases short, with 9 bases between. CDR3 sequence (DNA): TGTGCCAGCAGCTTAGAGTCAAGAGTCGGGGAGCTGTTTTTT. It translates to CASSLESRVGELFF.

The rearrangement uses TRBV27 and TRBJ2-7, with D tentatively TRBD2 (5 bases). Germline CDR1 reads MNHEY; CDR2 reads SMNVEV (reference sequence). This CDR3 spans 14 amino acids. V was clipped by 5 bases and J by 4 bases, with 15 bases between them. The DNA of the CDR3 is TGTGCCAGCAGTGCCCGGGGAGCTCTGTACGAGCAGTACTTC. Protein: CASSARGALYEQYF.

The V call is TRBV5-6, the J call TRBJ1-2; tentatively, D is TRBD1 (6 bases). CDR1 SGHDT and CDR2 YYEEEE come from the germline V gene. Deletions cut 4 bases from V and 2 bases from J, with 9 bases between. This CDR3 is built from 13 residues. The CDR3 DNA reads TGTGCCAGCAGCCGGGGGGCAAACTATGGCTACACCTTC. This codes for CASSRGANYGYTF.

The genes are TRBV18 and TRBJ2-1; D is undetermined. The CDR3 has 12 amino acids. Per the germline V gene, CDR1 is KGHSH and CDR2 is LQKENI. V lost 4 bases and J 4 bases, leaving 5 bases between the germline ends. The CDR3: CASSRVYNEQFF. In DNA form, the CDR3 reads TGTGCCAGCTCACGTGTATACAATGAGCAGTTCTTC.

Only a few counts were recorded for this clone. The chain carries TRBV7-7 and TRBJ2-7; D remains ambiguous. CDR1 is SSHAT and CDR2 is FNYEAQ in the germline V gene (reference sequence). Between the trimmed V and J ends, which lost 5 bases and 5 bases, there was a span of 13 bases. CDR3 length: 13 amino acids. The CDR3 sequence is CASSLFFLDEQYF. The DNA for the CDR3 is TGTGCCAGCAGCCTATTTTTTCTCGACGAGCAGTACTTC. The full variable domain, in which reference TRBV7-7 and TRBJ2-7 provide the parts outside the CDR3, is GAGVSQSPRYKVTKRGQDVTLRCDPISSHATLYWYQQALGQGPEFLTYFNYEAQPDKSGLPSDRFSAERPEGSISTLTIQRTEQRDSAMYRCASSLFFLDEQYFGPGTRLTVT.

The table lists this clone with a few counts. The chain employs TRBV28 and TRBJ1-2; D gene unclear. This CDR3 has 13 amino acids. From germline, CDR1 is MDHEN and CDR2 SYDVKM. The V gene lost 7 bases and the J gene lost 8 bases, with 17 bases spanning the gap. This CDR3 is CASTPGGSWGYTF. The CDR3 DNA sequence: TGTGCCAGCACCCCTGGCGGGTCTTGGGGCTACACCTTC.